Listed below are T cell receptor beta chains from one sample, sequenced in a study of blood T cell repertoires in COVID-19. Only in-frame clones appear in the TCRdb table, and some are missing; sequencing was by immunoSEQ multiplex PCR. The data contain approximately 200,000 clones, approximately 78% of them seen just once; the ten biggest clones take up 10%. Sequencing was carried out using peripheral blood. The receptors were sampled from a woman older than 75 with acute or convalescent COVID-19. Both conserved end residues are part of each CDR3. Fields, in order: D gene, V gene, J gene, clone size, CDR3 protein. The D gene is left open where the match is weak. The listing skips clone size in some rows; elsewhere it reads once, few, many or a size class.

D: TRBD1
V: TRBV30
J: TRBJ1-6
size: NA
CDR3: CATKDRAGWALHF

D: TRBD1
V: TRBV7-9
J: TRBJ1-1
size: few
CDR3: CASSSYRGSTEAFF

D: TRBD2
V: TRBV2
J: TRBJ2-5
size: NA
CDR3: CASSPRTSGSRQETQYF

D: NA
V: TRBV27
J: TRBJ1-5
size: NA
CDR3: CASSLGSGRGNQPQHF

D: NA
V: TRBV27
J: TRBJ1-6
size: once
CDR3: CASSSNSPLHF

D: NA
V: TRBV6-6
J: TRBJ2-3
size: NA
CDR3: CASSSNTDTQYF

D: NA
V: TRBV7-2
J: TRBJ2-3
size: once
CDR3: CASSLGGAGTDTQYF

D: TRBD1
V: TRBV7-2
J: TRBJ1-3
size: NA
CDR3: CASSSGTGTNTIYF

D: TRBD1
V: TRBV11-2
J: TRBJ1-4
size: NA
CDR3: CASSPRTGGHEKLFF

D: NA
V: TRBV2
J: TRBJ2-3
size: NA
CDR3: CASLRGTTPDTQYF

D: NA
V: TRBV30
J: TRBJ1-2
size: NA
CDR3: CAWATGFYGYTF

D: NA
V: TRBV6-5
J: TRBJ2-2
size: NA
CDR3: CASSYSVSGGGELFF

D: TRBD2
V: TRBV7-2
J: TRBJ2-2
size: NA
CDR3: CASSSLAGTGELFF

D: TRBD2
V: TRBV5-4
J: TRBJ2-1
size: NA
CDR3: CASSLALADNEQFF

D: TRBD1
V: TRBV5-5
J: TRBJ2-7
size: once
CDR3: CASSGTGERYYEQYF

D: NA
V: TRBV3-1/TRBV3-2
J: TRBJ2-7
size: NA
CDR3: CASTRGGTRHEQYF

D: NA
V: TRBV6-5
J: TRBJ2-3
size: once
CDR3: CASSPTGRTDTQYF

D: TRBD2
V: TRBV6-5
J: TRBJ2-3
size: NA
CDR3: CASSYAGGRSSDTQYF

D: TRBD1
V: TRBV2
J: TRBJ2-6
size: NA
CDR3: CASTGTGGPGANVLTF

D: TRBD2
V: TRBV6-5
J: TRBJ2-1
size: NA
CDR3: CASSRLAGVEIEQFF

D: TRBD1
V: TRBV24-1
J: TRBJ1-2
size: NA
CDR3: CATSRDSANYGYTF

D: NA
V: TRBV20-1
J: TRBJ1-1
size: NA
CDR3: CSAQVNTEAFF

D: TRBD1
V: TRBV5-1
J: TRBJ2-3
size: NA
CDR3: CASSSYRGIEGTDTQYF

D: NA
V: TRBV4-3
J: TRBJ2-7
size: NA
CDR3: CASSQGSWGSAYEQYF

D: TRBD1
V: TRBV24-1
J: TRBJ1-1
size: NA
CDR3: CATRLDRGRANTEAFF

D: NA
V: TRBV19
J: TRBJ1-2
size: NA
CDR3: CASFAGLRSANYGYTF

D: TRBD1
V: TRBV11-2
J: TRBJ2-5
size: NA
CDR3: CASSLGTGLETQYF

D: TRBD1
V: TRBV18
J: TRBJ2-4
size: NA
CDR3: CASSPGTVAKNIQYF

D: NA
V: TRBV4-3
J: TRBJ2-7
size: NA
CDR3: CASSQGFGTPPTYEQYF

D: TRBD1
V: TRBV7-6
J: TRBJ1-4
size: once
CDR3: CASSRGQNEKLFF

D: NA
V: TRBV7-2
J: TRBJ1-2
size: NA
CDR3: CASSPRFDWGGDYGYTF

D: NA
V: TRBV21-1
J: TRBJ2-7
size: once
CDR3: CASSSSGHYF

D: NA
V: TRBV9
J: TRBJ1-1
size: NA
CDR3: CASSVGYGGGGTEAFF

D: TRBD1
V: TRBV19
J: TRBJ2-7
size: NA
CDR3: CASRPGQKRNEQYF

D: NA
V: TRBV19
J: TRBJ1-2
size: NA
CDR3: CASSSQGTSHGYTF

D: NA
V: TRBV9
J: TRBJ1-3
size: once
CDR3: CASSALTINSGNTIYF

D: TRBD1
V: TRBV30
J: TRBJ1-1
size: NA
CDR3: CAGRQGQTFF

D: TRBD2
V: TRBV3-1/TRBV3-2
J: TRBJ2-7
size: NA
CDR3: CASSQERGGLATFEQYF

D: TRBD1
V: TRBV3-1/TRBV3-2
J: TRBJ2-7
size: NA
CDR3: CASSQRTGPYEQYF

D: TRBD1
V: TRBV9
J: TRBJ1-3
size: NA
CDR3: CASSEPTGSSSRSGNTIYF

D: TRBD1
V: TRBV27
J: TRBJ1-6
size: NA
CDR3: CASARGRGSSPLHF

D: TRBD1
V: TRBV6-6
J: TRBJ1-5
size: NA
CDR3: CASSLDRGGYQPQHF

D: NA
V: TRBV6-5
J: TRBJ1-2
size: NA
CDR3: CASSYSNRPNYGYTF

D: NA
V: TRBV6-2/TRBV6-3
J: TRBJ1-1
size: NA
CDR3: CASSSLGGAVATEAFF

D: TRBD1
V: TRBV19
J: TRBJ1-5
size: NA
CDR3: CASSPGQGAYQPQHF

D: NA
V: TRBV10-3
J: TRBJ1-1
size: NA
CDR3: CAISGGLEGEAFF

D: NA
V: TRBV11-2
J: TRBJ1-2
size: NA
CDR3: CASSPGTYGYTF

D: TRBD2
V: TRBV4-1
J: TRBJ2-2
size: NA
CDR3: CASSQDGPSGYTGELFF

D: TRBD2
V: TRBV3-1/TRBV3-2
J: TRBJ2-3
size: few
CDR3: CASSPSGTPDTQYF

D: NA
V: TRBV27
J: TRBJ1-2
size: NA
CDR3: CASSSDRNYGYTF

D: NA
V: TRBV5-4
J: TRBJ1-4
size: NA
CDR3: CASSLIARGGEGKLFF

D: NA
V: TRBV2
J: TRBJ1-5
size: NA
CDR3: CASRGQGQPQHF

D: NA
V: TRBV27
J: TRBJ1-1
size: NA
CDR3: CASSLFLSTEAFF

D: NA
V: TRBV3-1/TRBV3-2
J: TRBJ1-4
size: NA
CDR3: CASASAPFNEKLFF

D: NA
V: TRBV3-1/TRBV3-2
J: TRBJ1-6
size: NA
CDR3: CASTREGGDVSPLHF